The 5 T cell receptor beta chains presented below share a single source sample, sequenced in a study of beta chain features in type 1 diabetes. Reverse transcription of all isolated RNA meant that expressed TCRB transcripts were sequenced. The protocol was immunoSEQ multiplex PCR, while the TCRdb copy is restricted to in-frame clones and leaves out a portion. The sample includes 300,000 or so clones, around an eighth seen only once; the top ten take about 0.016%. Findings of the study overall: Among all four CD4+ subsets, Type 1 diabetes patients had TCRB CDR3s that were moderately but significantly shorter.

No antigen has been assigned to these receptors. The sequenced sample consisted of naive CD4+ T cells from blood. The receptors come from a woman aged 18-29 years with type 1 diabetes.

This clone was seen a few times. The CDR3 is CASSLTERETQYF. The CDR3 region has the DNA TGTGCCAGCAGTTTGACAGAGAGGGAGACCCAGTACTTC. This sequence joins TRBV27 and TRBJ2-5; maybe TRBD1 (5 bases). V gave up 3 bases and J gave up 5 bases, with 10 bases separating them. The germline V gene has CDR1 MNHEY and CDR2 SMNVEV (reference sequence). This CDR3 is 13 amino acids long.

This clone has more than one count but fewer than ten. The chain recombines TRBV7-3 with TRBJ2-3; TRBD2 agrees at 7 bases. Trimming removed 4 bases from V and 2 bases from J; junction bases left unmatched: 12. The germline V gene has CDR1 SGHTA and CDR2 FQGTGA. This CDR3 spans 17 amino acids. This CDR3 reads CASSSPSGGGATDTQYF. CDR3 sequence (DNA): TGTGCCAGCAGCTCACCTTCGGGGGGAGGGGCCACAGATACGCAGTATTTT.

This clone turned up a few times. V gene TRBV19 combines with J gene TRBJ2-5; 12 bases agree with TRBD2. Germline CDR1 reads LNHDA; CDR2 reads SQIVND (reference sequence). The CDR3 runs to 18 residues. V gave up 5 bases and J gave up 4 bases; unmatched junction bases: 14. The CDR3 protein is CASSPSRLAGANRETQYF. In DNA form, the CDR3 reads TGTGCCAGTAGTCCGAGTCGACTAGCGGGAGCCAACCGAGAGACCCAGTACTTC.

This clone was observed a handful of times. The chain recombines TRBV29-1 with TRBJ2-2, with 13 positions matching TRBD2. The germline gives CDR1 SQVTM, CDR2 ANQGSEA. Trimming at V came to 7 bases and at J to 6 bases, leaving 8 bases not matched to a gene. The CDR3 sequence is 15 residues long. CDR3 protein: CSACRTSGSAGELFF. Written as DNA, the CDR3 is TGCAGCGCCTGCCGGACTAGCGGGAGTGCCGGGGAGCTGTTTTTT.

This chain joins TRBV5-4 and TRBJ1-1, with D maybe TRBD1 (5 bases). V lost 0 bases to trimming and J lost 5 bases, with 14 bases between them. Germline assignment: CDR1 SGHNT and CDR2 YYREEE (reference sequence). CDR3 length: 15 amino acids. CDR3 residues: CASSLASQGWTEAFF. The DNA for the CDR3 is TGTGCCAGCAGCTTGGCCTCTCAGGGATGGACTGAAGCTTTCTTT.